This T cell receptor (beta chain) is drawn from a study of blood T cell repertoires in COVID-19. Study at large: T cells, B-cell-depleted T cells, or PBMCs provided the cDNA or gDNA that served as material.

Sequencing was performed with immunoSEQ multiplex PCR; in TCRdb, only in-frame clones are kept and a portion is missing. The table lists under 400,000 clones, more than 70% of them singletons, with approximately 4.1% in the top ten. Seattle cases were enrolled at active infection and followed longitudinally. The germline V gene has CDR1 MNHEY and CDR2 SVGAGI. V dropped 4 bases and J dropped 10 bases, with 17 bases sitting between them. CDR3 size: 15 residues. The TCR sequence derives from an older woman with COVID-19, enrolled during active disease. The specimen sequenced was peripheral blood. J is TRBJ1-6 and V is TRBV6-5; TRBD1 is a possible D gene (5 bases). As DNA, the CDR3 is TGTGCCAGCAGTTTGTCATGGGGGGGTGGATCACCCCTCCACTTT. Translating it yields CASSLSWGGGSPLHF.